The clone carrying this T cell receptor (beta chain) was recorded a few times. The data stem from a study of graft-versus-host responses after intestinal transplantation. Study-level information: Following induction with anti-thymocyte globulin, all recipients were given tacrolimus and steroids for about 3 years.

Stimulators, about 200,000 irradiated and violet-dye-labeled cells, were plated with about 200,000 CFSE-labeled responder cells. The reaction was completed, and proliferating CFSE-low CD3+CD4+ and CD3+CD8+ responders were then sorted. Points from the study as a whole: There were GvH clones found in recipient marrow, and some of them appeared first in ileum or blood. In patients with graft-donor T cell macrochimerism, allograft graft-versus-host to host-versus-graft clonal ratios were high.

The protocol was immunoSEQ multiplex PCR, while the TCRdb copy is restricted to in-frame clones and leaves out a portion. This table holds 4,300 or so clones, 25% to 30% found once. V lost 6 bases, J lost 8 bases, and 6 bases stayed unmatched. CDR1 SNHLY and CDR2 FYNNEI come from the germline V gene. This CDR3 comprises 15 residues. The sequences come from alloreactive CD8+ T cells from a mixed lymphocyte reaction culture, collected before transplantation. The subset here: CFSE-low proliferating T cells sorted from approximately 6-day pre-transplant mixed lymphocyte reaction (GvH or HvG direction). V gene TRBV2 combines with J gene TRBJ2-1; the match to TRBD2 covers 14 bases. This clonotype was sampled from a human patient who was an organ donor for intestinal transplantation. CDR3 amino acids: CASRLTSGGADEQFF. The DNA for the CDR3 is TGTGCCAGCAGGCTGACTAGCGGGGGGGCTGATGAGCAGTTCTTC.